This T cell receptor (beta chain) came from a study of T cell responses to AZD1222 COVID-19 vaccine. The CDR3 is 15 residues long. In germline, CDR1 is LGHDT, CDR2 YNNKEL (reference sequence). V lost 1 base, J lost 0 bases, and 7 bases lay in between. The study pooled second doses at about 4 or about 12 weeks. Method: immunoSEQ multiplex PCR; TCRdb's copy keeps in-frame clones and lacks some. The sample contains roughly 120,000 clones, approximately 86% of which appear only once. Study-wide results and caveats: Scientists sampled the repertoires only once the peak T cell response had passed. The span of vaccine-associated CD4 TCRs extended across spike, with dominance at 160-218 and 743-854. Among the donors, most were white British and more were female, and clonal diversity was possibly underestimated.

Concerning this clone: Its cognate antigen is unknown.

The clonotype was recovered from an adult who received the AZD1222 COVID-19 vaccine. The starting material was peripheral blood, obtained 28 days after the second AZD1222 dose. The chain employs TRBV3-1 (or the pseudogene TRBV3-2) and TRBJ1-5; D not certain. CDR3 loop: CASSQASYSNQPQHF. The CDR3 bases are TGTGCCAGCAGCCAAGCTAGTTATAGCAATCAGCCCCAGCATTTT.